These 30 T cell receptor beta chains were sequenced from one sample in a study of early T cells in non-severe SARS-CoV-2 infection. Each CDR3 protein is one row after TCRdb ran MiXCR on the 5' RACE reads. The data contain around 30,000 distinct CDR3 sequences, around 6% of them singletons. The sequencing input was whole blood. These receptor sequences come from an adult who was a healthcare worker with PCR-confirmed SARS-CoV-2 infection or an uninfected control (not recorded which).

This clonotype was seen repeatedly, ten times or more. The chain recombines TRBV5-5 with TRBJ1-2; D is possibly TRBD1 (5 bases). Germline CDR1 SGHKS, CDR2 YYEKEE (reference sequence). Between the trimmed V and J ends, which lost 0 bases and 2 bases, there was a span of 11 bases. The CDR3 length is 15 residues. The CDR3 region is CASSLEGQGNYGYTF. CDR3 DNA sequence: TGTGCCAGCAGCTTGGAGGGCCAGGGAAACTATGGCTACACCTTC.

This clonotype was picked up many times. The J gene is TRBJ2-3, the V gene TRBV3-1, with 11 bases that match TRBD2. In germline, CDR1 is LGHDT, CDR2 YNNKEL (reference sequence). V lost 3 bases to trimming and J lost 2 bases; unmatched junction nucleotides: 4. The CDR3 loop spans 16 amino acids. CDR3 protein: CASSQGLAVLTDTQYF. As DNA, the CDR3 is TGTGCCAGCAGCCAGGGACTAGCGGTTCTCACAGATACGCAGTATTTT.

This chain links TRBV27 with TRBJ1-3; D might be TRBD1 (5 bases). The CDR3 covers 16 residues. From germline, CDR1 is MNHEY and CDR2 SMNVEV (reference sequence). V lost 5 bases and J 0 bases, leaving 14 bases between the germline ends. In nucleotides, the CDR3 is TGTGCCAGCAGTCAGGCGGGGGGACTCTCTGGAAACACCATATATTTT. This encodes CASSQAGGLSGNTIYF.

This clonotype was seen many times. The chain is built from TRBV28 and TRBJ1-5; 7 bases align to TRBD1. Per the germline V gene, CDR1 is MDHEN and CDR2 is SYDVKM. The V gene end was trimmed by 9 bases and the J gene end by 0 bases; junction bases not matched to a gene: 17. This CDR3 is built from 18 residues. The CDR3 nucleotides read TGTGCCAGTCTTCGCCCCTCACAGGGGCCCTATAGCAATCAGCCCCAGCATTTT. Its translation is CASLRPSQGPYSNQPQHF. Full variable domain (remainder filled in from reference TRBV28 and TRBJ1-5): DVKVTQSSRYLVKRTGEKVFLECVQDMDHENMFWYRQDPGLGLRLIYFSYDVKMKEKGDIPEGYSVSREKKERFSLILESASTNQTSMYLCASLRPSQGPYSNQPQHFGDGTRLSIL.

This clonotype occurred many times. The chain combines TRBV12-3 or TRBV12-4 with TRBJ1-5; maybe TRBD1 (5 bases). Trimming shortened V by 3 bases and J by 6 bases, and 12 bases separated the two germline ends. The CDR3 has 14 residues. DNA of the CDR3: TGTGCCAGCAGTTTTGCAGGGATCGGTCAGCCCCAGCATTTT. Residues: CASSFAGIGQPQHF.

This clonotype has at least ten counts. This chain connects TRBV30 to TRBJ2-1, with TRBD2 matching 12 bases. CDR1 and CDR2 from the germline V gene are GTSNPN and SVGIG (reference sequence). V gave up 2 bases and J gave up 8 bases; unmatched junction bases: 4. The CDR3 totals 14 residues. CDR3 residues: CAWSPLAGGYEQFF. The CDR3, as DNA: TGTGCCTGGAGTCCACTAGCGGGAGGCTATGAGCAGTTCTTC.

This clonotype showed up many times. This chain joins TRBV12-3 or TRBV12-4 and TRBJ1-1; the D is unclear. CDR3 size: 12 residues. The CDR3 DNA sequence: TGTGCAGTGCACAGATTGAACACTGAAGCTTTCTTT. Translating gives CAVHRLNTEAFF.

This clonotype came up many times. The chain has TRBV9 and TRBJ2-1; TRBD2 aligns across 15 bases. CDR3 size: 15 residues. The germline gives CDR1 SGDLS, CDR2 YYNGEE. V trimming: 3 bases; J trimming: 7 bases; junction bases outside the gene matches: 2. The chain's CDR3 is CASSAGLAGGNEQFF. The CDR3 DNA sequence: TGTGCCAGCAGCGCCGGACTAGCGGGAGGGAATGAGCAGTTCTTC.

This clonotype qualifies as medium-sized (0.01 to 0.1%). The V gene is TRBV20-1, the J gene TRBJ2-1; TRBD2 agrees at 8 bases. V trimming: 3 bases; J trimming: 6 bases; junction bases outside the gene matches: 7. Per the germline V gene, CDR1 is DFQATT and CDR2 is SNEGSKA (reference sequence). The CDR3 totals 14 residues. The CDR3 spells CSASPAGALNEQFF. CDR3 in DNA: TGCAGTGCTAGCCCAGCGGGGGCCCTCAATGAGCAGTTCTTC.

This clonotype was detected ten times or more. The V call is TRBV30, the J call TRBJ2-7; 7 bases are a match to TRBD1. This CDR3 is built from 14 residues. Trimming cost V 5 bases and J 0 bases; bases outside gene matches: 7. Germline assignment: CDR1 GTSNPN and CDR2 SVGIG (reference sequence). The CDR3 sequence is CAWGMGTASYEQYF. CDR3 sequence (DNA): TGTGCCTGGGGGATGGGGACAGCCTCCTACGAGCAGTACTTC.

This clonotype was observed a handful of times. The rearrangement uses TRBV5-5 and TRBJ1-4; D is perhaps TRBD1 (6 bases). Trimming left V 4 bases short and J 1 base short, with 11 bases between. The CDR3 consists of 15 residues. Germline-derived CDR1 and CDR2 are SGHKS and YYEKEE (reference sequence). The CDR3 spells CASSRQTGTNEKLFF. In nucleotides, the CDR3 is TGTGCCAGCAGCCGCCAGACAGGAACTAATGAAAAACTGTTTTTT.

The sample holds many counts of this clonotype. This chain connects TRBV28 to TRBJ2-7; 8 nucleotides align to TRBD1. This CDR3 comprises 15 residues. From germline, CDR1 is MDHEN and CDR2 SYDVKM. The trim removed 6 bases at V and 3 bases at J, leaving 10 bases unmatched. The CDR3 DNA sequence: TGTGCCAGCAGATTGACAGGGGTAAGGAGCTACGAGCAGTACTTC. Translation: CASRLTGVRSYEQYF.

This clonotype was detected only a few times. The chain carries TRBV4-2 and TRBJ1-2, with D perhaps matching TRBD1 (5 bases). The V and J ends lost 3 bases and 7 bases respectively, with 21 bases between them. The CDR3 contains 16 residues. CDR1 and CDR2 from the germline V gene are LGHNA and YNFKEQ. The CDR3 nucleotides are TGTGCCAGCAGCCAGCTCGCCGGGACTCATTTCGTTGGCTACACCTTC. Protein: CASSQLAGTHFVGYTF.

This clonotype occurred many times. V usage is TRBV4-1 and J usage is TRBJ2-3; tentatively, D is TRBD2 (6 bases). V was clipped by 1 base and J by 7 bases, with 15 bases between them. Per germline, CDR1 MGHRA and CDR2 YSYEKL. This CDR3 spans 15 amino acids. The CDR3 spells CASSQGLRGGNTQYF. The CDR3 bases are TGCGCCAGCAGCCAAGGACTGCGGGGCGGGAATACGCAGTATTTT.

This clonotype has at least ten counts. The rearrangement uses TRBV9 and TRBJ1-3, with D uncertain. V lost 5 bases, J lost 1 base, and 13 bases lay in between. The CDR3 is 15 amino acids. Germline lookup yields CDR1 SGDLS and CDR2 YYNGEE. CDR3 amino acids: CASSATLQSGNTIYF. CDR3 bases: TGTGCCAGCAGTGCCACACTCCAATCTGGAAACACCATATATTTT.

By its share, this clonotype is medium-sized (0.01 to 0.1%). The gene calls are TRBV9 and TRBJ2-1, with D possibly being TRBD1 (6 bases). The germline CDR1 and CDR2 sequences are SGDLS and YYNGEE. The V end was cut by 4 bases, the J end by 5 bases, with 16 bases between. The CDR3 is 15 amino acids. CDR3 nucleotide sequence: TGTGCCAGCAGCTCTCAGGGGAATGTCCACAATGAGCAGTTCTTC. It encodes CASSSQGNVHNEQFF. The complete variable domain, with remaining parts taken from reference TRBV9 and TRBJ2-1, reads DSGVTQTPKHLITATGQRVTLRCSPRSGDLSVYWYQQSLDQGLQFLIQYYNGEERAKGNILERFSAQQFPDLHSELNLSSLELGDSALYFCASSSQGNVHNEQFFGPGTRLTVL.

This clonotype was recorded many times. This chain joins TRBV6-5 and TRBJ2-7; possible D gene TRBD2, 6 bases. Germline V gene data show CDR1 as MNHEY and CDR2 as SVGAGI. Trimming cost V 0 bases and J 0 bases, with 9 bases left between them. This CDR3 contains 15 residues. The CDR3 spells CASSYSLATSYEQYF. In nucleotides, the CDR3 is TGTGCCAGCAGTTACTCTCTAGCGACCTCCTACGAGCAGTACTTC.

This clonotype occurred many times. The chain has TRBV18 and TRBJ1-1, with D tentatively TRBD1 (6 bases). Per germline, CDR1 KGHSH and CDR2 LQKENI. This CDR3 has 16 residues. Trimming pared 2 bases from V and 1 base from J, leaving 14 bases between. Here the CDR3 reads CASSPFGDRKNTEAFF. CDR3 bases: TGTGCCAGCTCACCATTTGGAGACAGGAAGAACACTGAAGCTTTCTTT.

The J gene is TRBJ2-1, the V gene TRBV12-3 or TRBV12-4; D assignment may be TRBD1 or TRBD2 (5 bases each). The germline V and J ends were trimmed by 3 bases and 3 bases, with 15 bases remaining between them. This CDR3 has 16 amino acids. CDR3 protein: CASSFGAGASYNEQFF. The CDR3 DNA reads TGTGCCAGCAGTTTTGGTGCCGGGGCGAGCTACAATGAGCAGTTCTTC.

This clonotype was recorded many times. The chain uses TRBV6-5 and TRBJ2-7, with D perhaps TRBD2 (5 bases). The CDR3 is 13 residues long. The V gene's germline CDR1 is MNHEY and CDR2 SVGAGI. Trimming removed 2 bases from V and 3 bases from J, with 8 bases in between. CDR3: CASSYSGLYEQYF. CDR3 in DNA: TGTGCCAGCAGTTACAGCGGCCTCTACGAGCAGTACTTC.

This clonotype was seen many times. This chain uses TRBV28 with TRBJ1-2, with 9 nucleotides matching TRBD1. Germline trimming cut 5 bases from V and 8 bases from J; bases unmatched to any gene: 15. The CDR3 sequence is 16 residues long. In germline, CDR1 is MDHEN, CDR2 SYDVKM. The DNA of the CDR3 is TGTGCCAGCAGTCAGCCCCGCGTGACAGGGGGTATAGGCTACACCTTC. This encodes CASSQPRVTGGIGYTF.

This clonotype has ten or more counts. The chain employs TRBV29-1 and TRBJ2-7, with 7 bases that match TRBD1. With V trimmed by 7 bases and J by 4 bases, 7 bases remained unmatched. CDR3 length: 12 residues. Germline loops: CDR1 SQVTM, CDR2 ANQGSEA. CDR3 protein: CSAQQGPYEQYF. The CDR3 bases are TGCAGCGCTCAACAGGGGCCGTACGAGCAGTACTTC.

This clonotype has just a few counts. The chain employs TRBV6-1 and TRBJ1-5, with 10 bases identical to TRBD1. Germline CDR1 is MNHNS and CDR2 is SASEGT. V was clipped by 4 bases and J by 7 bases; unmatched bases: 10. The CDR3 runs to 16 residues. The chain's CDR3 is CASSGPGQGFRQPQHF. The CDR3, as DNA: TGTGCCAGCAGTGGACCGGGACAGGGGTTTCGGCAGCCCCAGCATTTT.

Regarding this clonotype: A much more abundant neighbour one base away suggests this may be a read error. This rearrangement joins TRBV25-1 to TRBJ2-2; no clear D gene. Germline loops: CDR1 MGHDK, CDR2 SYGVNS. CDR3 length: 13 residues. The CDR3 bases are TGTGCCAGCAGCCCAGGTTACACCGAGGAGCTGTTTTTT. Its translation: CASSPGYTEELFF.

In its sample, this clonotype was seen many times. V gene TRBV18 combines with J gene TRBJ1-1, with D perhaps matching TRBD1 (6 bases). V lost 4 bases and J 1 base, leaving 7 bases between the germline ends. The length of the CDR3 is 13 residues. CDR1 and CDR2 from the germline V gene are KGHSH and LQKENI. This CDR3 reads CASSQGQNTEAFF. The CDR3 coding sequence is TGTGCCAGCTCACAGGGACAGAACACTGAAGCTTTCTTT.

In its sample, this clonotype was seen a few times. The chain is built from TRBV5-1 and TRBJ2-1, with TRBD2 matching 13 bases. J lost 0 bases, V lost 5 bases, and 8 bases had no gene match. This CDR3 comprises 18 residues. The germline gives CDR1 SGHRS, CDR2 YFSETQ. CDR3 in amino acids: CASRPRTSGGTSYNEQFF. CDR3 DNA: TGCGCCAGCAGGCCTCGGACTAGCGGGGGTACCTCCTACAATGAGCAGTTCTTC.

There are many counts of this clonotype. In DNA, the CDR3 is TGTGCCAGCAGCCAAGATCAGGCTGGGGCCAACGTCCTGACTTTC. Translating gives CASSQDQAGANVLTF. The V call is TRBV3-1, the J call TRBJ2-6, with unresolved D. CDR1 is LGHDT and CDR2 is YNNKEL in the germline V gene (reference sequence). Deletions cut 0 bases from V and 2 bases from J, with 5 bases between. This CDR3 spans 15 amino acids.

The chain combines TRBV7-9 with TRBJ2-3, with no clear D. Germline assignment: CDR1 SEHNR and CDR2 FQNEAQ (reference sequence). This CDR3 contains 15 residues. V lost 5 bases to trimming and J lost 6 bases, with 18 bases between them. The CDR3 loop is CASSPPPSVEDTQYF. Written as DNA, the CDR3 is TGTGCCAGCAGCCCACCCCCGAGCGTAGAGGATACGCAGTATTTT.

This clonotype was seen repeatedly, ten times or more. The genes are TRBV9 and TRBJ2-5; perhaps TRBD1 as D (6 bases). Per the germline V gene, CDR1 is SGDLS and CDR2 is YYNGEE. The CDR3 is made up of 16 amino acids. Deletions cut 0 bases from V and 0 bases from J, with 12 bases between. CDR3 sequence reads: CASSVGTANYQETQYF. The CDR3 region has the DNA TGTGCCAGCAGCGTAGGGACAGCTAACTACCAAGAGACCCAGTACTTC. The full variable domain, completed using reference TRBV9 and TRBJ2-5, is DSGVTQTPKHLITATGQRVTLRCSPRSGDLSVYWYQQSLDQGLQFLIQYYNGEERAKGNILERFSAQQFPDLHSELNLSSLELGDSALYFCASSVGTANYQETQYFGPGTRLLVL.

This clonotype was counted ten times or more. The chain employs TRBV20-1 and TRBJ2-3; D remains ambiguous. This CDR3 is 12 amino acids long. V was shortened by 2 bases and J by 4 bases, with 7 bases between the two germline ends. Germline V lookup: CDR1 DFQATT, CDR2 SNEGSKA (reference sequence). The DNA for the CDR3 is TGCAGTGCTAGACGTGCGGCAGATACGCAGTATTTT. As protein: CSARRAADTQYF.